This entry lists 24 T cell receptor beta chains sequenced from one sample in a study of T cells in Graves' hyperthyroidism and ophthalmopathy. RNA transcripts gave rise to amplified TCR beta CDR3 regions. When the TCR CDR3 underwent first-round RT-PCR, the HTBI primer set was used. In TCRdb, the multiplex PCR reads were re-called with MiXCR into one record per CDR3 protein. The repertoire consists of approximately 420,000 distinct CDR3 sequences, with about 15% occurring once and the leading ten covering 32%. The sample consisted of blood. The receptors were sampled from a woman aged 25 to 39 with Graves' hyperthyroidism.

This clonotype was counted many times. The chain employs TRBV10-3 and TRBJ2-5, with unresolved D. Germline V gene data show CDR1 as ENHRY and CDR2 as SYGVKD. The V end was cut by 6 bases, the J end by 5 bases, with 22 bases between. The CDR3 runs 16 residues. The CDR3 protein is CAIRSHISTGGETQYF. The CDR3 nucleotides are TGTGCCATCAGGAGCCACATCTCGACGGGTGGGGAGACCCAGTACTTC.

This clonotype was seen a single time. The rearrangement uses TRBV10-3 and TRBJ2-7; TRBD1 agrees at 10 bases. Trimming cost V 2 bases and J 7 bases; bases outside gene matches: 8. Looked up from germline, CDR1 is ENHRY and CDR2 is SYGVKD. The length of the CDR3 is 15 residues. CDR3 in amino acids: CAISEGTGVQAEQYF. CDR3 DNA sequence: TGTGCCATCAGTGAGGGGACAGGGGTTCAAGCGGAGCAGTACTTC.

The genes are TRBV7-9 and TRBJ2-3, with D maybe TRBD1 (7 bases). The ends were cut back, 6 bases at V and 5 bases at J, with 21 bases in the middle. Germline V gene sequence: CDR1 SEHNR, CDR2 FQNEAQ (reference sequence). The CDR3 has 16 amino acids. The CDR3 loop is CASSREEGARIDTQYF. The CDR3 DNA is TGTGCCAGCAGTCGCGAGGAGGGGGCGCGGATAGATACGCAGTATTTT.

Only a few counts were recorded for this clonotype. The gene calls are TRBV24-1 and TRBJ2-6, with 9 bases fitting TRBD1. The J segment lost 0 bases and the V segment lost 2 bases, leaving 7 bases of the junction unmatched. CDR3 size: 19 residues. CDR1 KGHDR and CDR2 SFDVKD come from the germline V gene. The CDR3 coding sequence is TGTGCCACCAGTGATTATACCGGGACAGGGAGCTCTGGGGCCAACGTCCTGACTTTC. It codes for CATSDYTGTGSSGANVLTF.

Ten or more counts support this clonotype. The rearrangement uses TRBV30 and TRBJ2-1; 10 bases line up with TRBD2. This CDR3 has 14 residues. From germline, CDR1 is GTSNPN and CDR2 SVGIG (reference sequence). The trim removed 3 bases at V and 4 bases at J, leaving 3 bases unmatched. This CDR3 is CAWRSSGGYNEQFF. CDR3 sequence (DNA): TGTGCCTGGAGATCTAGCGGGGGATACAATGAGCAGTTCTTC.

A few counts support this clonotype. The rearrangement links TRBV2 to TRBJ2-5; possible D gene TRBD2, 5 bases. V was trimmed by 4 bases and J by 1 base, leaving 13 bases between them. Germline values: CDR1 SNHLY, CDR2 FYNNEI. CDR3 length: 15 residues. The CDR3, as DNA: TGTGCCAGCAGTGCGGGGTACAGTACCCAAGAGACCCAGTACTTC. Its translation is CASSAGYSTQETQYF.

The sample holds a few counts of this clonotype. The chain employs TRBV24-1 and TRBJ2-5; D is ambiguous. V gave up 2 bases and J gave up 1 base, with 4 bases separating them. Germline V gene data show CDR1 as KGHDR and CDR2 as SFDVKD. This CDR3 is built from 13 residues. CDR3: CATSDYIQETQYF. Here the CDR3 DNA reads TGTGCCACCAGTGATTACATCCAAGAGACCCAGTACTTC.

This clonotype has ten or more counts. The chain joins TRBV12-3 or TRBV12-4 to TRBJ2-3; D is undetermined. The CDR3 extends over 14 amino acids. Trimming cost V 6 bases and J 7 bases, with 17 bases left between them. The CDR3 protein is CASRSTRRTNTQYF. The CDR3, as DNA: TGTGCCAGCAGGTCCACCCGAAGGACGAATACGCAGTATTTT.

As regards this clonotype: A read error may be the cause here, since a much bigger clone is one base away. This chain links TRBV12-3 or TRBV12-4 with TRBJ1-6; D not resolved. This CDR3 spans 17 amino acids. CDR3 sequence (DNA): TGTGCCAGCAGCCCTGGTGGGGTTAGGTCCTGTAATTCACCCCTCCACTTT. It encodes CASSPGGVRSCNSPLHF.

This clonotype was observed a few times. V and J are TRBV19 and TRBJ1-1; a possible D gene is TRBD1 (6 bases). Deletions cut 0 bases from V and 0 bases from J, with 17 bases between. The CDR3 has 18 residues. Germline CDR1 and CDR2: LNHDA and SQIVND (reference sequence). This CDR3 reads CASSIEPQGSIMNTEAFF. As DNA, the CDR3 is TGTGCCAGTAGTATAGAACCTCAGGGGTCCATCATGAACACTGAAGCTTTCTTT. Supplemented by reference TRBV19 and TRBJ1-1, the full variable domain reads DGGITQSPKYLFRKEGQNVTLSCEQNLNHDAMYWYRQDPGQGLRLIYYSQIVNDFQKGDIAEGYSVSREKKESFPLTVTSAQKNPTAFYLCASSIEPQGSIMNTEAFFGQGTRLTVV.

This clonotype occurred many times. V gene TRBV6-1 combines with J gene TRBJ1-1; D gene unclear. This CDR3 region has 13 residues. Germline-derived CDR1 and CDR2 are MNHNS and SASEGT. The V end lost 6 bases, the J end lost 4 bases, and 12 bases lay between the germline ends. The CDR3 here is CASSDKPSTEAFF. The CDR3 DNA reads as TGTGCCAGCAGCGATAAACCAAGCACTGAAGCTTTCTTT.

This clonotype was seen a few times. J is TRBJ2-7 and V is TRBV5-6; possibly TRBD2 for D (6 bases). Trimming left V 0 bases short and J 7 bases short, with 14 bases between. Per the germline V gene, CDR1 is SGHDT and CDR2 is YYEEEE. CDR3 size: 14 residues. CDR3 protein: CASSLGMGLGEQYF. The CDR3 DNA reads as TGTGCCAGCAGCTTGGGGATGGGACTGGGGGAGCAGTACTTC.

This clonotype was picked up a small number of times. The V call is TRBV27, the J call TRBJ2-3; no definite D call. The CDR3 has 12 amino acids. CDR1 is MNHEY and CDR2 is SMNVEV in the germline V gene (reference sequence). Trimming pared 9 bases from V and 0 bases from J, leaving 7 bases between. The CDR3 is CASKDSTDTQYF. CDR3 DNA sequence: TGTGCCAGTAAGGATAGCACAGATACGCAGTATTTT.

V usage is TRBV27 and J usage is TRBJ2-7; D perhaps matches TRBD1 (5 bases). Germline V gives CDR1 MNHEY, CDR2 SMNVEV (reference sequence). The CDR3 is made up of 16 amino acids. V lost 5 bases to trimming and J lost 0 bases, with 17 bases between them. The CDR3 here is CASSPITGSRSYEQYF. In nucleotides, the CDR3 is TGTGCCAGCAGTCCCATAACAGGATCTCGCTCCTACGAGCAGTACTTC.

This sequence joins TRBV20-1 and TRBJ2-7; 8 nucleotides agree with TRBD2. In germline, CDR1 is DFQATT, CDR2 SNEGSKA (reference sequence). This CDR3 spans 15 amino acids. J was trimmed by 2 bases and V by 1 base; bases with no gene match: 7. The CDR3 loop reads CSARAEGSGTYEQYF. In nucleotides, the CDR3 is TGCAGTGCTAGAGCCGAGGGTAGCGGGACCTACGAGCAGTACTTC.

This clonotype was seen many times. This chain connects TRBV12-3 or TRBV12-4 to TRBJ2-1, with D possibly matching TRBD1 (5 bases). The germline V and J ends were trimmed by 6 bases and 6 bases, with 12 bases remaining between them. This CDR3 has 13 residues. CDR3: CASSPGHGNEQFF. In DNA form, the CDR3 reads TGTGCCAGCAGCCCAGGACATGGCAATGAGCAGTTCTTC.

In its sample, this clonotype was seen many times. The chain employs TRBV28 and TRBJ2-7; 7 nucleotides match TRBD2. Germline V gives CDR1 MDHEN, CDR2 SYDVKM. The CDR3 is 12 amino acids. V gave up 6 bases and J gave up 5 bases; unmatched junction bases: 4. DNA for the CDR3: TGTGCCAGCAGGGAGGGAGGGGACGAGCAGTACTTC. Translation: CASREGGDEQYF.

This clonotype was detected a few times. The J gene is TRBJ2-7, the V gene TRBV12-3 or TRBV12-4; D gene unclear. The CDR3 sequence is 13 residues long. V dropped 5 bases and J dropped 2 bases, with 10 bases sitting between them. This CDR3 reads CASSKTLTYEQYF. Written as DNA, the CDR3 is TGTGCCAGCAGTAAGACACTCACCTACGAGCAGTACTTC.

This clonotype was seen repeatedly, ten times or more. The rearrangement links TRBV27 to TRBJ2-3; 9 nucleotides line up with TRBD2. The CDR3 runs to 21 residues. The junction had 19 bases not matched to a gene; V was cut back by 0 bases and J by 3 bases. Germline-derived CDR1 and CDR2 are MNHEY and SMNVEV (reference sequence). CDR3 nucleotide sequence: TGTGCCAGCAGTTTATCTCCCCCCAATAAACCGGGACTAGCTTCTACAGATACGCAGTATTTT. This translates into CASSLSPPNKPGLASTDTQYF.

The V gene is TRBV19, the J gene TRBJ1-1; possible D gene TRBD1, 5 bases. CDR1 LNHDA and CDR2 SQIVND come from the germline V gene (reference sequence). The CDR3 sequence is 14 residues long. V was pared by 6 bases and J by 5 bases, with 16 bases between. The CDR3 DNA is TGTGCCAGTAGGTCTTTTGGGACCCAGACTGAAGCTTTCTTT. Amino acid sequence: CASRSFGTQTEAFF. The full variable domain, in which reference TRBV19 and TRBJ1-1 provide the parts outside the CDR3, is DGGITQSPKYLFRKEGQNVTLSCEQNLNHDAMYWYRQDPGQGLRLIYYSQIVNDFQKGDIAEGYSVSREKKESFPLTVTSAQKNPTAFYLCASRSFGTQTEAFFGQGTRLTVV.

The rearrangement joins TRBV24-1 to TRBJ1-1; 7 bases fit TRBD1. Germline trimming cut 5 bases from V and 6 bases from J; bases unmatched to any gene: 8. The CDR3 is 14 amino acids. The germline V gene has CDR1 KGHDR and CDR2 SFDVKD. The CDR3 DNA reads TGTGCCACCAGTGCTTCCGAGACAGGGTCTGAAGCTTTCTTT. It yields the protein CATSASETGSEAFF.

This clonotype was recorded at least ten times. The V and J genes are TRBV5-1 and TRBJ2-1; perhaps D is TRBD1 or TRBD2 (5 bases each). Trimming left V 0 bases short and J 1 base short, with 8 bases between. Germline V gene sequence: CDR1 SGHRS, CDR2 YFSETQ. The CDR3 spans 15 residues. The CDR3 bases are TGCGCCAGCAGCTTGGTGGGGGAGTCCTACAATGAGCAGTTCTTC. Protein: CASSLVGESYNEQFF.

This clonotype was recorded many times. The chain employs TRBV20-1 and TRBJ1-5; D gene ambiguous. Germline V gene data show CDR1 as DFQATT and CDR2 as SNEGSKA (reference sequence). This CDR3 comprises 15 residues. Trimming pared 6 bases from V and 4 bases from J, leaving 19 bases between. CDR3: CSASSVGLGNQPQHF. CDR3 nucleotides: TGCAGTGCATCTTCTGTTGGACTGGGGAATCAGCCCCAGCATTTT.

This chain's CDR3 is CASSRVAGFTEAFF. In DNA form, the CDR3 reads TGTGCCAGCAGTCGAGTTGCGGGTTTCACTGAAGCTTTCTTT. The J gene is TRBJ1-1, the V gene TRBV3-1; D is uncertain. V lost 6 bases to trimming and J lost 4 bases, with 15 bases between them. The CDR3 is 14 residues long. Germline lookup yields CDR1 LGHDT and CDR2 YNNKEL (reference sequence).